This T cell receptor beta chain was identified in a study of cytomegalovirus exposure and HLA in healthy donors. The germline CDR1 and CDR2 sequences are LGHNA and YNFKEQ. V was pared by 0 bases and J by 10 bases, with 7 bases of the junction left unmatched. The CDR3 is made up of 15 amino acids. This PCR relied on a set of 60 Vbeta primers and 13 Jbeta primers. The protocol was immunoSEQ multiplex PCR, while the TCRdb copy is restricted to in-frame clones and leaves out a portion. The repertoire holds 180,000 or so clones, with roughly 79% as singletons. The receptor comes from a man aged 45-60 years in good health and CMV-seropositive. This rearrangement joins TRBV4-2 to TRBJ2-1; 9 bases map to TRBD2. Sample: PBMCs. The CDR3 protein is CASSQDLALAGEQFF. CDR3 sequence (DNA): TGTGCCAGCAGCCAAGATCTCGCCCTAGCGGGGGAGCAGTTCTTC.